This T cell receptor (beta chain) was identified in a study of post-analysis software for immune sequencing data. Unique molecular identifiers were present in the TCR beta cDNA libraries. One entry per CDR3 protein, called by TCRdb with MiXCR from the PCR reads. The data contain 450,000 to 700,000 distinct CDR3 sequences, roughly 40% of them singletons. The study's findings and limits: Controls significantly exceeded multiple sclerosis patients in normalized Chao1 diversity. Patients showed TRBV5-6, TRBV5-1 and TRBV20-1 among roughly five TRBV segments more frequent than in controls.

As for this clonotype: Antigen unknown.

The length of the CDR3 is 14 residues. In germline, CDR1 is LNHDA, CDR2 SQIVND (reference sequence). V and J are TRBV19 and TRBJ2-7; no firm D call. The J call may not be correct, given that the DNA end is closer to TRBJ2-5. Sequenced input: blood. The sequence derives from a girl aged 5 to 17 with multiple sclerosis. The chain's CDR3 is CASSIGSALETQYF. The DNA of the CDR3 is TGTGCCAGTAGTATAGGATCAGCTCTGGAGACCCAGTACTTC.